A single T cell receptor beta chain is shown here with its context. The sample originates from a study of early T cells in non-severe SARS-CoV-2 infection. The wider study: Bulk RNA taken from unsorted whole blood was sequenced, leaving chains unpaired.

MiXCR, run by TCRdb on the 5' RACE reads, gives a single entry per CDR3 protein. The repertoire holds tens of thousands of distinct CDR3 sequences, with approximately 11% as singletons. Germline-derived CDR1 and CDR2 are SQVTM and ANQGSEA. V was pared by 2 bases and J by 2 bases, with 9 bases between. This CDR3 is 13 amino acids long. The receptor was isolated from an adult who was a healthcare worker with PCR-confirmed SARS-CoV-2 infection or an uninfected control (not recorded which). Sequencing used whole blood. The rearrangement links TRBV29-1 to TRBJ1-1; maybe TRBD1 (5 bases). The CDR3 coding sequence is TGCAGCGTTGAATTAGGGACCAACACTGAAGCTTTCTTT. This translates into CSVELGTNTEAFF.